This passage covers 22 T cell receptor beta chains from one sample sequenced in a study of blood T cell repertoires in COVID-19. Measured with immunoSEQ multiplex PCR; TCRdb has only the in-frame clones, and not every one. The profile covers about 270,000 clones, with approximately 83% appearing a single time and over 8.5% taken by the ten largest. Input material: peripheral blood. These receptors originate from a woman between 45 and 60 years old who had recovered from COVID-19.

This clone has more than one count but fewer than ten. V gene TRBV27 combines with J gene TRBJ1-2; TRBD1 agrees at 9 bases. Germline V gene sequence: CDR1 MNHEY, CDR2 SMNVEV (reference sequence). This CDR3 is 16 amino acids long. J lost 7 bases, V lost 5 bases, and 14 bases had no gene match. CDR3 sequence (DNA): TGTGCCAGCAGTCGAACAGGGGGCGCAGGAATTGGTGGCTACACCTTC. Translated: CASSRTGGAGIGGYTF.

The genes are TRBV5-5 and TRBJ2-6; TRBD1 might be the D (6 bases). Germline-derived CDR1 and CDR2 are SGHKS and YYEKEE (reference sequence). V dropped 2 bases and J dropped 1 base, with 16 bases sitting between them. The CDR3 sequence is 18 residues long. CDR3 DNA: TGTGCCAGCAGCTTTAGAACAGGGCCCATGTCTGGGGCCAACGTCCTGACTTTC. It specifies CASSFRTGPMSGANVLTF.

The V call is TRBV29-1, the J call TRBJ1-2, with a tentative D call TRBD1 (5 bases). The CDR3 is 14 amino acids. Per germline, CDR1 SQVTM and CDR2 ANQGSEA. Trimming shortened V by 3 bases and J by 4 bases, and 15 bases separated the two germline ends. The CDR3 loop is CSVEPVKGPYGYTF. CDR3 sequence (DNA): TGCAGCGTTGAGCCAGTGAAGGGGCCCTATGGCTACACCTTC.

This chain connects TRBV5-4 to TRBJ2-5, with 7 bases lining up with TRBD1. CDR1 is SGHNT, CDR2 YYREEE, per germline (reference sequence). Trimming at V came to 0 bases and at J to 1 base, leaving 3 bases not matched to a gene. The CDR3 length is 15 residues. The CDR3 reads CASSLDRTGQETQYF. DNA for the CDR3: TGTGCCAGCAGCTTGGACAGGACAGGCCAAGAGACCCAGTACTTC.

The chain couples TRBV7-2 to TRBJ1-2; D possibly corresponds to TRBD1 (5 bases). V lost 1 base and J 1 base, leaving 13 bases between the germline ends. Germline V gives CDR1 SGHTA, CDR2 FQGNSA. The CDR3 is 16 amino acids. The CDR3 sequence: CASSLGMGGLNYGYTF. The CDR3 DNA reads TGTGCCAGCAGCTTAGGGATGGGGGGACTTAACTATGGCTACACCTTC.

This sequence joins TRBV5-4 and TRBJ2-7; 7 bases fit TRBD1. The CDR3 is 19 residues long. The V and J ends lost 4 bases and 1 base, in that order; junction bases with no gene match: 20. The V gene's germline CDR1 is SGHNT and CDR2 YYREEE (reference sequence). The CDR3 region has the DNA TGTGCCAGCAGCCCCCGGCTTTCCGGGACAGCAGGTCCTTCCTACGAGCAGTACTTC. Amino acids: CASSPRLSGTAGPSYEQYF.

This sequence joins TRBV20-1 and TRBJ2-7, with TRBD2 identical over 10 bases. V was pared by 3 bases and J by 1 base, with 9 bases of the junction left unmatched. This CDR3 has 16 residues. Germline lookup yields CDR1 DFQATT and CDR2 SNEGSKA (reference sequence). The chain's CDR3 is CSASGQASGRSYEQYF. In nucleotides, the CDR3 is TGCAGTGCTAGTGGTCAGGCTAGCGGGAGATCCTACGAGCAGTACTTC.

This sequence joins TRBV5-8 and TRBJ2-5; tentative D call: TRBD2 (6 bases). V shed 1 base and J shed 4 bases, with 14 bases lying between them. The CDR3 loop spans 15 amino acids. CDR1 is SGHTS, CDR2 YDEGEE, per germline. The CDR3 reads CASSLSGFSGETQYF. The CDR3 DNA reads as TGTGCCAGCAGCTTGAGCGGGTTTAGCGGAGAGACCCAGTACTTC.

This chain uses TRBV6-5 with TRBJ2-7, with 7 nucleotides matching TRBD2. CDR1 and CDR2 from the germline V gene are MNHEY and SVGAGI. J gave up 2 bases and V 6 bases, and 7 bases lay outside the gene matches. This CDR3 spans 14 amino acids. CDR3 residues: CASSPGDYPYEQYF. The CDR3 DNA is TGTGCCAGCAGCCCCGGGGACTATCCCTACGAGCAGTACTTC.

This clone was seen more than once but under ten times. The V call is TRBV25-1, the J call TRBJ2-4, with a tentative D call TRBD2 (6 bases). V was clipped by 7 bases and J by 7 bases, with 11 bases between them. Germline V gene sequence: CDR1 MGHDK, CDR2 SYGVNS. The CDR3 extends over 12 amino acids. Here the CDR3 reads CASTASGNIQYF. The CDR3 DNA is TGTGCCAGCACCGCGAGCGGGAACATTCAGTACTTC.

This chain joins TRBV18 and TRBJ2-3, with D perhaps matching TRBD1 (5 bases). V dropped 6 bases and J dropped 14 bases, with 18 bases sitting between them. Germline V lookup: CDR1 KGHSH, CDR2 LQKENI. The CDR3 is 12 residues long. The CDR3 region has the DNA TGTGCCAGCTCTTCTGATGACAGTGCTCCGTATTTT. It codes for CASSSDDSAPYF.

This clone was seen a few times. The rearrangement links TRBV6-2 or TRBV6-3 to TRBJ1-1; D not certain. Trimming took 2 bases from V and 4 from J, leaving 5 bases between them. This CDR3 comprises 12 residues. CDR1 and CDR2 (germline): MNHEY, SVGEGT. CDR3 DNA: TGTGCCAGCAGTTACAGCTTCACTGAAGCTTTCTTT. Translation: CASSYSFTEAFF.

In this sample, this clone turned up many times. The CDR3 spells CASSQGLAGVLGEQYF. The CDR3, as DNA: TGTGCCAGCAGCCAAGGGCTAGCGGGGGTTCTCGGGGAGCAGTACTTC. The rearrangement links TRBV14 to TRBJ2-7, with 10 positions matching TRBD2. This CDR3 contains 16 residues. The J segment lost 7 bases and the V segment lost 1 base, leaving 10 bases of the junction unmatched. Germline CDR1 is SGHDN and CDR2 is FVKESK.

This chain's CDR3 is CASSPSSGQVAYEQYF. CDR3 in DNA: TGTGCCAGCAGCCCCAGCTCGGGACAGGTGGCCTACGAGCAGTACTTC. The V gene is TRBV4-2, the J gene TRBJ2-7, with 8 bases identical to TRBD1. The germline CDR1 and CDR2 sequences are LGHNA and YNFKEQ. The CDR3 covers 16 residues. V was pared by 4 bases and J by 2 bases, with 10 bases of the junction left unmatched.

The V and J genes are TRBV7-9 and TRBJ2-7, with 8 bases fitting TRBD2. This CDR3 region has 14 residues. In germline, CDR1 is SEHNR, CDR2 FQNEAQ (reference sequence). The junction had 10 bases not matched to a gene; V was cut back by 5 bases and J by 7 bases. CDR3 amino acids: CASSHSGTLLEQYF. The CDR3, as DNA: TGTGCCAGCAGCCATAGCGGGACCCTACTAGAGCAGTACTTC.

This sequence joins TRBV6-4 and TRBJ1-2; tentatively, D is TRBD1 (5 bases). The V end lost 6 bases, the J end lost 0 bases, and 14 bases lay between the germline ends. The CDR3 is 15 amino acids. The germline V gene encodes CDR1 MRHNA and CDR2 SNTAGT. Written as DNA, the CDR3 is TGTGCCAGCAGCCCTGTGGGGGGAGCTAACTATGGCTACACCTTC. Translation: CASSPVGGANYGYTF.

The chain links TRBV27 to TRBJ1-5; D might be TRBD1 (6 bases). Trimming cost V 1 base and J 5 bases, with 12 bases left between them. The CDR3 loop spans 15 amino acids. From germline, CDR1 is MNHEY and CDR2 SMNVEV (reference sequence). CDR3 sequence: CASSLWQGKDQPQHF. In DNA, the CDR3 is TGTGCCAGCAGTTTATGGCAGGGGAAGGATCAGCCCCAGCATTTT.

The chain has TRBV7-2 and TRBJ2-1; D possibly corresponds to TRBD2 (6 bases). Per the germline V gene, CDR1 is SGHTA and CDR2 is FQGNSA. There are 14 residues in the CDR3. The ends were cut back, 0 bases at V and 7 bases at J, with 10 bases in the middle. CDR3 region: CASSLAGGGNEQFF. The DNA of the CDR3 is TGTGCCAGCAGCTTAGCGGGAGGTGGAAATGAGCAGTTCTTC.

This chain connects TRBV7-9 to TRBJ2-1; TRBD2 aligns across 10 bases. The germline CDR1 and CDR2 sequences are SEHNR and FQNEAQ (reference sequence). V gave up 5 bases and J gave up 8 bases; unmatched junction bases: 9. CDR3 length: 15 amino acids. The CDR3 spells CASSLGTSVWDEQFF. In nucleotides, the CDR3 is TGTGCCAGCAGCCTAGGGACTAGCGTCTGGGATGAGCAGTTCTTC.

The table lists this clone with a count of one. V gene TRBV3-1 (or the pseudogene TRBV3-2) combines with J gene TRBJ2-3; D gene uncertain. CDR1 and CDR2 (germline): LGHDT, YNNKEL (reference sequence). CDR3 length equals 17 residues. Trimming shortened V by 1 base and J by 2 bases, and 16 bases separated the two germline ends. CDR3 in DNA: TGTGCCAGCAGCCAAGTCAACCGGGTCACCAACACAGATACGCAGTATTTT. As protein: CASSQVNRVTNTDTQYF.

The chain employs TRBV10-3 and TRBJ1-2, with a possible D match to TRBD1 (6 bases). The CDR3 sequence is 13 residues long. Per the germline V gene, CDR1 is ENHRY and CDR2 is SYGVKD. V was trimmed by 6 bases and J by 6 bases, leaving 14 bases between them. CDR3 protein: CAIRSNREDGYTF. CDR3 DNA: TGTGCCATCAGGAGTAACAGGGAAGATGGCTACACCTTC.

The chain uses TRBV6-2 or TRBV6-3 and TRBJ1-5; D perhaps matches TRBD1 (6 bases). Germline-derived CDR1 and CDR2 are MNHEY and SVGEGT. The CDR3 has 16 residues. V was cut by 0 bases and J by 9 bases, with 18 bases left in between. The CDR3 nucleotides are TGTGCCAGCAGTTACTCCGGGGGGCTGCCCCCTCGGCCCCAGCATTTT. Protein product: CASSYSGGLPPRPQHF.